This TCR beta chain was captured in a study of CD8 T cells in Susac syndrome (dated by TCRdb to the late 2010s). About the study as a whole: The study used repertoire sequencing to test whether antigen drove CD8+ T cell activation and differentiation in Susac syndrome. On the study overall, not on this receptor specifically: The TCR sequencing and HLA analysis was acknowledged to have included a relatively small number of individuals.

Peripheral blood CD8+ and CD4+ T cells from healthy donors, Susac syndrome patients and multiple sclerosis patients were profiled using high-throughput TCR beta sequencing. The multiple sclerosis controls were treatment-naive patients whose relapsing-remitting disease, either stable or active, fulfilled the revised McDonald criteria. CD8+ TEMRA cells were enriched by FACS, while bulk CD8+ and CD4+ T cells were purified by magnetic negative isolation. Blood was drawn into EDTA tubes, processed within 24 hours, and PBMCs were isolated by density gradient centrifugation. PBMCs intended for TCR sequencing were cryopreserved in liquid nitrogen and thawed later in a water bath at 37 degrees C. The sorted or isolated CD4+, CD8+ and CD8+ TEMRA cells reached a purity of at least 90%. Inclusive of the bounding cysteine and phenylalanine, the CDR3 is 13 residues long. Only the CDR3 region is kept as DNA, spanning 39 bases read in frame from base 1. V gives up 5 bases and J gives up 7 bases, and the segment between their germline ends measures 14 bases. CDR1 and CDR2, looked up from the germline V gene (reference sequence), are LGHDT and YNNKEL.

RNA was extracted with the RNeasy kit and roughly 0.45 to 1 ug was reverse transcribed using random hexamers. TCR beta CDR3 regions were amplified with the immunoSEQ multiplex PCR assay covering 54 Vbeta and 13 Jbeta segments. Bias from PCR amplification was corrected by using a synthetic template baseline for primer optimization and for computational correction. Per the source publication's procedure: Reads were annotated to V, D and J genes per IMGT and analyzed with immunoSEQ Analyzer, keeping only productive sequences. Clonality was calculated as one minus the Shannon entropy normalized by log2 of the number of productive unique sequences. Public and private clones were assessed among the 100 most prevalent clones of each patient and control. Clones were defined as Susac-specific if absent from the healthy and MS cohorts, from approximately 1,100 published viral clones and from other ImmuneACCESS disease sequences. TCRdb trimmed public reads at Q25 via fastp, called clones via MiXCR and kept in-frame beta chains. CDR3 protein sequences are deduplicated, and each keeps its most common genes and DNA. These V and J calls derive from TCRdb rather than the authors' analysis. This sample has approximately 200,000 distinct CDR3 sequences in its table, and more than 85% of those were observed once. The top ten clonotypes cover around 0.08% of the sample.

On this clonotype itself: What this receptor recognizes is not known. No per-base quality is available; no much larger clone lies one base away.

The sequence was obtained from a human donor with multiple sclerosis. The rearrangement joined TRBV3-1 to TRBJ1-1, with the D segment identity uncertain. Source material: CD4+ T cells from PBMCs. The CDR3 region has the sequence CASSSTDKGEAFF. In nucleotide form, the sequence is TGTGCCAGCAGCTCTACAGACAAGGGTGAAGCTTTCTTT.